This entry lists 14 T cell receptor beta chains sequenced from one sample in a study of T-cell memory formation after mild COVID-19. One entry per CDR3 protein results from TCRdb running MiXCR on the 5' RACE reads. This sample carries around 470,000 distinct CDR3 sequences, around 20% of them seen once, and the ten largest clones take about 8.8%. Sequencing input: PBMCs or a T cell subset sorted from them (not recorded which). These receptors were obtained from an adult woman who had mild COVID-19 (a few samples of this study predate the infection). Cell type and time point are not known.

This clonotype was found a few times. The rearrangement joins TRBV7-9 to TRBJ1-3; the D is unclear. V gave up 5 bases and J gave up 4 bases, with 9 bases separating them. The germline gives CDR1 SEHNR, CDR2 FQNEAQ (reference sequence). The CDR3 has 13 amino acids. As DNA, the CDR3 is TGTGCCAGCAGCCGGGTCTCCGGAAACACCATATATTTT. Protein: CASSRVSGNTIYF.

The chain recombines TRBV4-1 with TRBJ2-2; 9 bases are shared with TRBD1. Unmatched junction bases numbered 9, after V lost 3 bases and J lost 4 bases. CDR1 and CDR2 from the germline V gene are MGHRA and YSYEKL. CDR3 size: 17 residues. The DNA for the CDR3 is TGCGCCAGCAGCCAGGCTCCGGGACAGGGCACCACCGGGGAGCTGTTTTTT. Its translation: CASSQAPGQGTTGELFF.

For the CDR3, the DNA is TGCAGCGTTGAAGTAGCGGGAGAATCGACCTACGAGCAGTACTTC. Translation: CSVEVAGESTYEQYF. The J gene is TRBJ2-7, the V gene TRBV29-1, with 9 nucleotides matching TRBD2. Per the germline V gene, CDR1 is SQVTM and CDR2 is ANQGSEA. V trimming: 1 base; J trimming: 2 bases; junction bases outside the gene matches: 6. The CDR3 is 15 amino acids.

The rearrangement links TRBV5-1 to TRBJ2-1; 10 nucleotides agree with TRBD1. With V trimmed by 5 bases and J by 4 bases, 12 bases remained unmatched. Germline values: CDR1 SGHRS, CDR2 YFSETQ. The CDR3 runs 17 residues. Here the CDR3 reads CASSRSTGQGKYNEQFF. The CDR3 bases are TGCGCCAGCAGTCGAAGTACGGGACAGGGGAAGTACAATGAGCAGTTCTTC. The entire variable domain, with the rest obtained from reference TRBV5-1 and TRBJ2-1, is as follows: KAGVTQTPRYLIKTRGQQVTLSCSPISGHRSVSWYQQTPGQGLQFLFEYFSETQRNKGNFPGRFSGRQFSNSRSEMNVSTLELGDSALYLCASSRSTGQGKYNEQFFGPGTRLTVL.

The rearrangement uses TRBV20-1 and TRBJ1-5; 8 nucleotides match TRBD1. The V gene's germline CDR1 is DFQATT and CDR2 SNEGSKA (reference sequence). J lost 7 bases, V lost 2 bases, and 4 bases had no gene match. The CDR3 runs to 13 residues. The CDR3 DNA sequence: TGCAGTGCTAGAAACAGGGGGAACCAGCCCCAGCATTTT. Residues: CSARNRGNQPQHF.

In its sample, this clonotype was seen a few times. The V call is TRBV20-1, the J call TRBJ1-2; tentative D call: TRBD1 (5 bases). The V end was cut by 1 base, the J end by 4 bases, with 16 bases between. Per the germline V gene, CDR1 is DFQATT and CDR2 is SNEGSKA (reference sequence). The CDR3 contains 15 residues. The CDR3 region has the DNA TGCAGTGCTAGAGTAGGCCAGGGCTGGAGCTATGGCTACACCTTC. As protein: CSARVGQGWSYGYTF.

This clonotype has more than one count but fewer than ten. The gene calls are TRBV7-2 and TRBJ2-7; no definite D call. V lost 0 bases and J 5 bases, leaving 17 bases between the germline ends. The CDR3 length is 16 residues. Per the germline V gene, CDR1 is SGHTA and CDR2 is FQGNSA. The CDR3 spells CASSLAGGTPPNEQYF. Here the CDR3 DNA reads TGTGCCAGCAGCTTAGCGGGCGGCACCCCCCCCAACGAGCAGTACTTC.

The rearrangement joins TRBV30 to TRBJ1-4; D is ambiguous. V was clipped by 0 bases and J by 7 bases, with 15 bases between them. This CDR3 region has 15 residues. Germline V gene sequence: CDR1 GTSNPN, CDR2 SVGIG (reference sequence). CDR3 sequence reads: CAWSVWSSTGEKLFF. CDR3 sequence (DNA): TGTGCCTGGAGTGTATGGTCCTCGACGGGTGAAAAACTGTTTTTT.

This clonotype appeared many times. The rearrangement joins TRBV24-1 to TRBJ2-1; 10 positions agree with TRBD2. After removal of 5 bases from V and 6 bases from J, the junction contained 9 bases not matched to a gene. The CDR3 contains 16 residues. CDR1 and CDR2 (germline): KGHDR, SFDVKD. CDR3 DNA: TGTGCCACCAGTGGCGTCACTAGCGGGATATTCAATGAGCAGTTCTTC. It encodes CATSGVTSGIFNEQFF.

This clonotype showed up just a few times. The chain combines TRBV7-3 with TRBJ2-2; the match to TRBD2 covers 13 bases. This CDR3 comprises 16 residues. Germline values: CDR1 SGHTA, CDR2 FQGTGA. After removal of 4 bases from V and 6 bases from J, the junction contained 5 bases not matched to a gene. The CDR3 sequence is CASSSGLAGVSGELFF. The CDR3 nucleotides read TGTGCCAGCAGCTCCGGACTAGCGGGAGTTTCCGGGGAGCTGTTTTTT.

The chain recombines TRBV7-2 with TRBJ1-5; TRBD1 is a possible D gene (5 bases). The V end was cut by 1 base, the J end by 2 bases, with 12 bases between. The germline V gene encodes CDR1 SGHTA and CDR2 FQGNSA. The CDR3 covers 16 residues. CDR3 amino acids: CASSLGAGNGNQPQHF. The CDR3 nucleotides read TGTGCCAGCAGCTTAGGGGCAGGGAATGGCAATCAGCCCCAGCATTTT.

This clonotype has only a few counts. CDR3 nucleotide sequence: TGTGCCAGCTCACCCTCGAGCTGGACTAGCGGGACCTACGAGCAGTACTTC. Translation gives CASSPSSWTSGTYEQYF. The V and J genes are TRBV18 and TRBJ2-7, with 12 bases that match TRBD2. CDR3 length: 17 amino acids. The junction had 8 bases not matched to a gene; V was cut back by 3 bases and J by 2 bases. Germline values: CDR1 KGHSH, CDR2 LQKENI. The full variable domain, its missing parts supplied by reference TRBV18 and TRBJ2-7, is NAGVMQNPRHLVRRRGQEARLRCSPMKGHSHVYWYRQLPEEGLKFMVYLQKENIIDESGMPKERFSAEFPKEGPSILRIQQVVRGDSAAYFCASSPSSWTSGTYEQYFGPGTRLTVT.

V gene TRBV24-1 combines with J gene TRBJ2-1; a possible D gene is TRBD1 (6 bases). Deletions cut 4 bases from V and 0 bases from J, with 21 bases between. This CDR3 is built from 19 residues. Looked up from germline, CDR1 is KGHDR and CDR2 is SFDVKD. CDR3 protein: CATSEGVMGAISSYNEQFF. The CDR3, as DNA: TGTGCCACCAGTGAAGGGGTGATGGGGGCCATAAGCTCCTACAATGAGCAGTTCTTC.

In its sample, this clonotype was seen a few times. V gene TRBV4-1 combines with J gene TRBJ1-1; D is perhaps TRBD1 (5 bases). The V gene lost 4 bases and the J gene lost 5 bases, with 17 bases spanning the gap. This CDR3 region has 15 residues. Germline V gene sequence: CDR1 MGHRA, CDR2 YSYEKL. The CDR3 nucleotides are TGCGCCAGCAGCCCCGGGACTCCTATGTGGACTGAAGCTTTCTTT. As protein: CASSPGTPMWTEAFF.